Included here is one TCR beta chain sequence, with context. As yet, its antigen is unknown. The PCR contained 60 Vbeta and 13 Jbeta primers. Sequenced by immunoSEQ multiplex PCR; TCRdb stores in-frame clones only, minus some. The repertoire holds some 130,000 clones, with 65% to 80% as singletons. This CDR3 region has 15 residues. CDR1 is MDHEN and CDR2 is SYDVKM in the germline V gene. Deletions cut 2 bases from V and 4 bases from J, with 14 bases between. The sample is drawn from a study of cytomegalovirus exposure and HLA in healthy donors. Study details: Across 300 to 400 genotyped donors, 65% to 90% landed in the Caucasian-associated ancestry cluster.

Whole-study results and caveats: Approximately 160 TCR beta chains were listed as cytomegalovirus-associated. Exclusion as indistinguishable affected some V segments, including TRBV6-2 and TRBV6-3.

The genes are TRBV28 and TRBJ2-5; a weak D match, TRBD2 (5 bases). Sequenced: PBMCs. The receptor was isolated from a man aged 35 to 55 in good health and CMV-seronegative. CDR3 bases: TGTGCCAGCAGTTTAGTCCCGCCCCGGGGAGAGACCCAGTACTTC. It yields the protein CASSLVPPRGETQYF.